Sequencing of this TCR beta chain was carried out in a study of T cell responses to AZD1222 COVID-19 vaccine. Overall study findings and caveats: Females outnumbered males among donors, who were mostly white British; clonal diversity was possibly underestimated.

The CDR3 has 12 residues. V was cut by 3 bases and J by 4 bases, with 3 bases left in between. Germline lookup yields CDR1 MNHEY and CDR2 SMNVEV (reference sequence). Using immunoSEQ multiplex PCR, the repertoire was profiled, and TCRdb retains in-frame clones only, with some absent. Of 130,000 or so clones detected, around 92% appear once; the ten largest clones hold 2.5% to 3.5%. Concerning this clone: Its specificity is unknown.

The origin of this receptor is an adult in good health. The sequenced sample was peripheral blood, obtained on day 0 of AZD1222 vaccination. The gene calls are TRBV27 and TRBJ2-2; no clear D. The CDR3 spells CASSFPTGELFF. The CDR3 DNA reads as TGTGCCAGCAGTTTTCCCACCGGGGAGCTGTTTTTT.